This T cell receptor beta chain stems from a study of cytomegalovirus exposure and HLA in healthy donors. Study at large: A later analysis reported the 130 or so validation repertoires used the same platform as the 666 first-cohort repertoires.

Study-wide results and caveats: High sensitivity and specificity were reportedly achieved when the classifier diagnosed cytomegalovirus status. The study designated 164 TCR beta chains cytomegalovirus-associated.

As concerns this clone: Its antigen is currently unknown.

Libraries were prepared by immunoSEQ multiplex PCR; TCRdb keeps only in-frame clonotypes and omits some of them. The table records approximately 72,000 clones, approximately 94% of them present only once. The source of this sequence is a woman aged 18-29 years in good health and CMV-seronegative. The sample consisted of PBMCs.

CDR3 sequence reads: CASSSPGGNSGNTIYF. The CDR3 DNA follows: TGTGCCAGCAGCTCCCCAGGGGGAAACTCTGGAAACACCATATATTTT. The chain carries TRBV28 and TRBJ1-3, with TRBD1 identical over 7 bases. The CDR3 runs 16 residues. Germline CDR1 and CDR2: MDHEN and SYDVKM. J gave up 0 bases and V 6 bases, and 8 bases lay outside the gene matches.